Presented here are 25 T cell receptor beta chains from one specimen sequenced in a study of T-cell memory formation after mild COVID-19. From the 5' RACE reads, TCRdb called clonotypes with MiXCR, one entry per CDR3 protein. The table lists around 300,000 distinct CDR3 sequences, 8.2% of them singletons. Sequencing used PBMCs or a T cell subset sorted from them (not recorded which). These receptors were obtained from a man between 18 and 29 years old who had mild COVID-19 (a few samples of this study predate the infection). Cell type and time point are not known.

This clonotype was found many times. The chain recombines TRBV7-2 with TRBJ2-3; TRBD2 aligns across 9 bases. The CDR3 covers 15 residues. Germline CDR1 SGHTA, CDR2 FQGNSA. Trimming took 3 bases from V and 4 from J; bases not matched to a gene: 5. The CDR3 loop is CASSFGGGGSDTQYF. The CDR3 nucleotides are TGTGCCAGCAGCTTCGGCGGGGGGGGTTCAGATACGCAGTATTTT.

CDR3 protein: CASSQGPGQGFQELFF. The CDR3 coding sequence is TGCGCCAGCAGCCAGGGTCCGGGACAGGGGTTCCAGGAGCTGTTTTTT. The V gene is TRBV4-3, the J gene TRBJ2-2; 10 nucleotides match TRBD1. CDR1 is LGHNA and CDR2 is YSLEER in the germline V gene. J gave up 10 bases and V 3 bases, and 11 bases lay outside the gene matches. The CDR3 runs to 16 residues.

This clonotype was recorded a few times. The gene calls are TRBV4-1 and TRBJ2-7, with 9 bases that match TRBD2. Trimming took 1 base from V and 2 from J; bases not matched to a gene: 6. Germline values: CDR1 MGHRA, CDR2 YSYEKL. The CDR3 has 16 residues. The CDR3 sequence is CASSQGRAGGPYEQYF. DNA of the CDR3: TGCGCCAGCAGCCAAGGGCGAGCGGGGGGCCCCTACGAGCAGTACTTC.

In this sample, this clonotype turned up a few times. The chain couples TRBV12-3 or TRBV12-4 to TRBJ2-7, with no clear D. V lost 5 bases and J 3 bases, leaving 11 bases between the germline ends. The CDR3 spans 13 residues. CDR3 sequence: CASSPSGNYEQYV. The CDR3 nucleotides read TGTGCCAGCAGTCCCTCAGGAAACTACGAGCAGTACGTC.

The chain carries TRBV20-1 and TRBJ2-3; 8 bases agree with TRBD2. The CDR3 is made up of 14 amino acids. CDR1 is DFQATT, CDR2 SNEGSKA, per germline (reference sequence). With 2 bases clipped from V and 1 base from J, the junction kept 2 bases outside the gene matches. CDR3 DNA: TGCAGTGCTAGACGAGCGGGGGGCACAGATACGCAGTATTTT. It translates to CSARRAGGTDTQYF.

This clonotype has a count of ten or more. The rearrangement uses TRBV6-5 and TRBJ1-1; no clear D gene. Germline-derived CDR1 and CDR2 are MNHEY and SVGAGI. CDR3 length equals 15 residues. The V and J ends lost 2 bases and 1 base respectively, with 11 bases between them. The CDR3 sequence is CASSYEGFGNTEAFF. In DNA form, the CDR3 reads TGTGCCAGCAGTTACGAAGGGTTCGGGAACACTGAAGCTTTCTTT.

CDR3 sequence reads: CASSPSSTGALGTQYF. For the CDR3, the DNA is TGTGCCAGCTCACCGAGTTCAACAGGGGCCTTGGGGACCCAGTACTTC. This chain connects TRBV18 to TRBJ2-5; TRBD1 aligns across 7 bases. The CDR3 runs to 16 residues. Unmatched junction bases numbered 14, after V lost 3 bases and J lost 7 bases. Germline V gene lookup returns CDR1 KGHSH and CDR2 LQKENI.

This clonotype appeared a few times. The CDR3 nucleotides are TGTGCCAGCTCACGAGGCAGGGGTGAACAGCCCCAGCATTTT. Translating it yields CASSRGRGEQPQHF. The chain recombines TRBV18 with TRBJ1-5; possibly TRBD1 for D (6 bases). CDR1 is KGHSH, CDR2 LQKENI, per germline. V lost 4 bases, J lost 7 bases, and 14 bases lay in between. The CDR3 length is 14 residues.

This clonotype was observed at least ten times. The V gene is TRBV7-9, the J gene TRBJ2-5; D unresolved. V lost 5 bases and J lost 5, with 12 bases in between. This CDR3 comprises 13 residues. Germline V gene data show CDR1 as SEHNR and CDR2 as FQNEAQ (reference sequence). The CDR3 loop is CASSPIPRETQYF. Here the CDR3 DNA reads TGTGCCAGCAGCCCGATCCCCCGGGAGACCCAGTACTTC.

The genes are TRBV5-1 and TRBJ1-5, with unresolved D. The CDR3 is made up of 15 amino acids. CDR1 is SGHRS, CDR2 YFSETQ, per germline. Trimming left V 0 bases short and J 4 bases short, with 11 bases between. CDR3 protein: CASSLEAGANQPQHF. The CDR3 nucleotides read TGCGCCAGCAGCTTGGAGGCAGGAGCTAATCAGCCCCAGCATTTT.

This chain links TRBV6-5 with TRBJ1-3; D remains ambiguous. V lost 5 bases and J lost 2, with 13 bases in between. Per germline, CDR1 MNHEY and CDR2 SVGAGI. This CDR3 spans 15 amino acids. The CDR3 DNA reads as TGTGCCAGCAGTCCAGACATCTATACTGGAAACACCATATATTTT. Amino acid sequence: CASSPDIYTGNTIYF.

This clonotype has just a few counts. J is TRBJ2-1 and V is TRBV9, with 12 bases lining up with TRBD2. V dropped 3 bases and J dropped 9; count of bases not matched to a gene: 7. Germline V CDR1 and CDR2: SGDLS, YYNGEE. The CDR3 extends over 15 amino acids. The CDR3 region has the DNA TGTGCCAGCAGCGCTAGCGGGGGGGCCTCGGGTGAGCAGTTCTTC. Protein sequence: CASSASGGASGEQFF.

In its sample, this clonotype was seen a few times. V and J are TRBV5-1 and TRBJ2-6; D unresolved. V was clipped by 4 bases and J by 4 bases, with 12 bases between them. Germline CDR1 reads SGHRS; CDR2 reads YFSETQ. There are 15 residues in the CDR3. CDR3 loop: CASSPDPPGANVLTF. The DNA for the CDR3 is TGCGCCAGCAGCCCGGACCCTCCCGGGGCCAACGTCCTGACTTTC.

This clonotype was detected ten times or more. The chain carries TRBV5-1 and TRBJ2-1; D not certain. CDR1 SGHRS and CDR2 YFSETQ come from the germline V gene. The CDR3 is 14 residues long. With 5 bases removed from V and 8 bases from J, the gap between germline ends came to 17 bases. Here the CDR3 DNA reads TGCGCCAGCAGTCAGTCGAAGGTGGGTGATGAGCAGTTCTTC. Translating gives CASSQSKVGDEQFF.

There are a few counts of this clonotype. V and J are TRBV24-1 and TRBJ2-3, with unresolved D. V gave up 8 bases and J gave up 0 bases, with 17 bases separating them. The CDR3 length is 16 residues. The germline gives CDR1 KGHDR, CDR2 SFDVKD. The CDR3 is CATKFMQDASTDTQYF. CDR3 nucleotide sequence: TGTGCCACCAAGTTCATGCAGGACGCAAGCACAGATACGCAGTATTTT.

The chain is built from TRBV3-1 and TRBJ2-1; TRBD1 matches at 8 bases. The V gene's germline CDR1 is LGHDT and CDR2 YNNKEL (reference sequence). The junction had 5 bases not matched to a gene; V was cut back by 4 bases and J by 3 bases. The CDR3 has 15 amino acids. The CDR3 sequence: CASSRAGGVYNEQFF. The CDR3 region has the DNA TGTGCCAGCAGCCGGGCAGGGGGCGTCTACAATGAGCAGTTCTTC.

This clonotype was recorded a few times. This sequence joins TRBV6-1 and TRBJ1-4; tentative D call: TRBD1 (5 bases). This CDR3 comprises 16 residues. Germline CDR1 MNHNS, CDR2 SASEGT. The germline V and J ends were trimmed by 6 bases and 0 bases, with 14 bases remaining between them. The CDR3 DNA follows: TGTGCCAGCAGACCTGGGACCGCTACAACTAATGAAAAACTGTTTTTT. Its translation is CASRPGTATTNEKLFF.

This clonotype was picked up a small number of times. The chain links TRBV9 to TRBJ1-1; 7 positions agree with TRBD1. CDR3 length equals 15 residues. V gave up 3 bases and J gave up 6 bases; unmatched junction bases: 11. The germline gives CDR1 SGDLS, CDR2 YYNGEE. Here the CDR3 reads CASSASDRVEAEAFF. Here the CDR3 DNA reads TGTGCCAGCAGCGCCTCAGACAGGGTTGAAGCTGAAGCTTTCTTT. Based on the CDR3 plus reference TRBV9 and TRBJ1-1, the full variable domain is DSGVTQTPKHLITATGQRVTLRCSPRSGDLSVYWYQQSLDQGLQFLIQYYNGEERAKGNILERFSAQQFPDLHSELNLSSLELGDSALYFCASSASDRVEAEAFFGQGTRLTVV.

This clonotype was seen many times. The J gene is TRBJ1-1, the V gene TRBV6-5; 7 positions match TRBD1. Germline lookup yields CDR1 MNHEY and CDR2 SVGAGI. The V and J ends lost 5 bases and 7 bases, in that order; junction bases with no gene match: 10. The CDR3 extends over 14 amino acids. The CDR3 sequence: CASSELTGEVEAFF. CDR3 nucleotides: TGTGCCAGCAGTGAACTTACAGGGGAGGTTGAAGCTTTCTTT.

This clonotype has just a few counts. This chain links TRBV5-1 with TRBJ1-6; D unclear. The V gene lost 5 bases and the J gene lost 5 bases, with 8 bases spanning the gap. This CDR3 has 13 residues. CDR1 and CDR2 (germline): SGHRS, YFSETQ. The CDR3 protein is CASRTSDNSPLHF. The CDR3 DNA is TGCGCCAGCAGGACCTCGGATAATTCACCCCTCCACTTT.

The chain recombines TRBV4-1 with TRBJ2-2; the D call may be TRBD1 or TRBD2 (5 bases each). V lost 2 bases, J lost 4 bases, and 17 bases lay in between. The CDR3 extends over 17 amino acids. CDR1 MGHRA and CDR2 YSYEKL come from the germline V gene. CDR3 nucleotides: TGCGCCAGCAGCCAAATCCCTTTTGGGGGTGGCACCGGGGAGCTGTTTTTT. Translating it yields CASSQIPFGGGTGELFF.

The chain links TRBV25-1 to TRBJ2-2; D possibly corresponds to TRBD2 (6 bases). Trimming removed 3 bases from V and 5 bases from J, with 10 bases in between. CDR1 and CDR2 from the germline V gene are MGHDK and SYGVNS. The CDR3 loop spans 14 amino acids. In nucleotides, the CDR3 is TGTGCCAGCAGTGATTCCGGGAGAACCGGGGAGCTGTTTTTT. Translating gives CASSDSGRTGELFF.

This chain connects TRBV7-9 to TRBJ2-7, with 7 bases fitting TRBD1. The CDR3 runs 16 residues. V trimming: 4 bases; J trimming: 6 bases; junction bases outside the gene matches: 15. Per germline, CDR1 SEHNR and CDR2 FQNEAQ (reference sequence). The CDR3 DNA is TGTGCCAGCAGCTCATCCACCGGGACAGCCAAAACCGAGCAGTACTTC. This codes for CASSSSTGTAKTEQYF.

The J gene is TRBJ2-3, the V gene TRBV28; possible D gene TRBD2, 6 bases. The CDR3 is made up of 12 amino acids. Germline V gene data show CDR1 as MDHEN and CDR2 as SYDVKM. Trimming left V 5 bases short and J 12 bases short, with 15 bases between. The CDR3 DNA reads as TGTGCCAGCAGTCCGCTAACTAGCCCCCAGTATTTT. Translated: CASSPLTSPQYF. The whole variable domain, filled in from reference TRBV28 and TRBJ2-3, reads DVKVTQSSRYLVKRTGEKVFLECVQDMDHENMFWYRQDPGLGLRLIYFSYDVKMKEKGDIPEGYSVSREKKERFSLILESASTNQTSMYLCASSPLTSPQYFGPGTRLTVL.

This clonotype has only a few counts. The junction and the germline gene differ at one end; a read error may be behind it. The V call is TRBV20-1, the J call TRBJ2-3; TRBD2 matches at 8 bases. CDR1 and CDR2 (germline): DFQATT, SNEGSKA (reference sequence). The CDR3 runs to 12 residues. The CDR3 nucleotides are TGCAGTTCTAGCGGGCCTAATATCGGGCAGTATTTT. Residues: CSSSGPNIGQYF.